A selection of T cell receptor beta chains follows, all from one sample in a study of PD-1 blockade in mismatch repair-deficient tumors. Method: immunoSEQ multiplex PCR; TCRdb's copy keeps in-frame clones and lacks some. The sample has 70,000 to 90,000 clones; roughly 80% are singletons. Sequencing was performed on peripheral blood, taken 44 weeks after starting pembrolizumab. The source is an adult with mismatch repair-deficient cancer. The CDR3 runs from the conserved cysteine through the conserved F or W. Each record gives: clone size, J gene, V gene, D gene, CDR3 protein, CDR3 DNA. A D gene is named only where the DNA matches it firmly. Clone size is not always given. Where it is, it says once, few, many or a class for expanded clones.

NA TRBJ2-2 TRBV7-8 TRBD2 CASSPQAGVNTGELFF TGTGCCAGCAGCCCCCAAGCGGGAGTAAATACCGGGGAGCTGTTTTTT
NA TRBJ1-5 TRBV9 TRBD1 CASSFGTGEGQPQHF TGTGCCAGCAGCTTCGGGACAGGGGAGGGTCAGCCCCAGCATTTT
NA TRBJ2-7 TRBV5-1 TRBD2 CASSLGGSGSSYEQYF TGCGCCAGCAGCTTGGGCGGAAGCGGGAGCTCCTACGAGCAGTACTTC
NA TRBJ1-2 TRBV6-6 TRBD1 CASSSADPRGYYGYTF TGTGCCAGCAGTTCAGCCGACCCCAGGGGGTACTATGGCTACACCTTC
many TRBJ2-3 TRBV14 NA CASSQQLASTDTQYF TGTGCCAGCAGCCAGCAACTAGCCAGCACAGATACGCAGTATTTT
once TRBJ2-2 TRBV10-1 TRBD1 CASKKDRGKTGELFF TGCGCCAGTAAAAAGGACAGGGGAAAGACCGGGGAGCTGTTTTTT
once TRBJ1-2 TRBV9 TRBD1 CASSVDSQGAGYGYTF TGTGCCAGCAGCGTAGATAGTCAGGGGGCTGGCTATGGCTACACCTTC
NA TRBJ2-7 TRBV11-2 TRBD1 CASSLDRLGTGTFYEQYF TGTGCCAGCAGCTTAGATCGACTAGGGACAGGGACGTTCTACGAGCAGTACTTC
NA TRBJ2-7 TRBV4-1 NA CASSQVPGPYEQYF TGCGCCAGCAGCCAAGTCCCGGGTCCCTACGAGCAGTACTTC
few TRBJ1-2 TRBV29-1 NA CSALEDGYTF TGCAGCGCCCTCGAGGATGGCTACACCTTC
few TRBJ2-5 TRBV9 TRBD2 CASSYSGREETQYF TGTGCCAGCAGTTATAGCGGGAGGGAAGAGACCCAGTACTTC
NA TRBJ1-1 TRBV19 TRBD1 CASSPVGTGTEAFF TGTGCCAGTAGTCCCGTGGGGACAGGGACTGAAGCTTTCTTT
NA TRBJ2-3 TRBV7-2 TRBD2 CASSLSGRPSTDTQYF TGTGCCAGCAGCCTAAGCGGGAGGCCCTCCACAGATACGCAGTATTTT
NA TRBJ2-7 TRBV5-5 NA CASSGRDQFYEQYF TGTGCCAGCAGCGGTAGGGACCAGTTCTACGAGCAGTACTTC
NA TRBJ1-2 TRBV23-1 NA CASSQGRYGYTF TGCGCCAGCAGTCAAGGGCGCTATGGCTACACCTTC
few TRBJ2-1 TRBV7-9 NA CASSELTSSFSFF TGTGCCAGCAGCGAACTCACTAGTTCCTTTTCGTTCTTC
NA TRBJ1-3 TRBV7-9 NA CASNHARSGNTIYF TGTGCCAGCAATCACGCGCGGTCTGGAAACACCATATATTTT
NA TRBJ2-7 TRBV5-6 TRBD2 CASRKREVYEQYF TGTGCCAGCAGGAAGCGGGAGGTTTACGAGCAGTACTTC
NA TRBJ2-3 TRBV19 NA CASSIETGVTDTQYF TGTGCCAGTAGTATCGAGACAGGAGTCACAGATACGCAGTATTTT
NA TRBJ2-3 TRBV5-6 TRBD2 CASSLGTSGLTDTQYF TGTGCCAGCAGCCTGGGGACTAGCGGCCTCACAGATACGCAGTATTTT
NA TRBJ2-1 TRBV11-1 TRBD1 CASSLVSGTGKDNEQFF TGTGCCAGCAGCTTAGTTAGTGGGACAGGGAAAGACAATGAGCAGTTCTTC
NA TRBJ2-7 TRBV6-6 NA CATGSWAGARYEQYF TGTGCCACCGGATCCTGGGCAGGCGCACGCTACGAGCAGTACTTC
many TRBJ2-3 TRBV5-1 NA CASSLGVPSEGDTQYF TGCGCCAGCAGCTTGGGTGTGCCTAGCGAAGGAGATACGCAGTATTTT
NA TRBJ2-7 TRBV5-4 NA CASSPPGSGPYEQYF TGTGCCAGCAGCCCCCCCGGGTCTGGCCCCTACGAGCAGTACTTC
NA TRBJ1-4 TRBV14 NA CASSQDAGLNEKLFF TGTGCCAGCAGCCAAGATGCGGGGCTGAATGAAAAACTGTTTTTT
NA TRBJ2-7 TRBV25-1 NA CASSEGWNSYEQYF TGTGCCAGCAGTGAAGGATGGAACTCCTACGAGCAGTACTTC
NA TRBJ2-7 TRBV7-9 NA CASSPRERAPYEQYF TGTGCCAGCAGCCCTAGGGAGCGGGCCCCCTACGAGCAGTACTTC
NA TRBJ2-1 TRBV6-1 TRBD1 CASKQGVSYNEQFF TGTGCCAGCAAGCAGGGGGTCTCCTACAATGAGCAGTTCTTC
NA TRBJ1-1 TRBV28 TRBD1 CASRTQQGASEAFF TGTGCCAGCAGGACCCAGCAGGGGGCCTCTGAAGCTTTCTTT
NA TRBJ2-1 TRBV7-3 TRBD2 CASSLRAGRDNEQFF TGTGCCAGCAGCTTAAGAGCGGGAAGGGACAATGAGCAGTTCTTC
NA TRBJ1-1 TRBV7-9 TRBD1 CASSLKGGYYGTEAFF TGTGCCAGCAGCTTAAAAGGGGGCTATTATGGAACTGAAGCTTTCTTT
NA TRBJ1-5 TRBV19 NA CACTGFNQPQHF TGTGCCTGCACAGGTTTCAATCAGCCCCAGCATTTT
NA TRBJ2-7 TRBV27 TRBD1 CASSLRQGNHEQYF TGTGCCAGCAGTTTACGACAGGGGAACCACGAGCAGTACTTC
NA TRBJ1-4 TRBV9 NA CASSVDRGEKLFF TGTGCCAGCAGCGTAGATCGGGGGGAAAAACTGTTTTTT
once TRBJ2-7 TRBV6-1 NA CASSEQQGVNRYEQYF TGTGCCAGCAGTGAGCAACAGGGAGTTAATCGCTACGAGCAGTACTTC
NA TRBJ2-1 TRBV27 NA CASSFVGSSYNEQFF TGTGCCAGCAGTTTTGTAGGCAGCTCCTACAATGAGCAGTTCTTC
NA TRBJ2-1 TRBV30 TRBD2 CAWRIWTSGKRNEQFF TGTGCCTGGAGGATTTGGACTAGCGGGAAAAGAAATGAGCAGTTCTTC
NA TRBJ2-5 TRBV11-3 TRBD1 CASSLAGTAQETQYF TGTGCCAGCAGCTTAGCAGGGACAGCCCAAGAGACCCAGTACTTC
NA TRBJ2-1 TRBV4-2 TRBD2 CASSPGTSGTNEQFF TGTGCCAGCAGCCCCGGGACTAGCGGGACCAATGAGCAGTTCTTC
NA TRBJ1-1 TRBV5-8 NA CASSLAGQTEAFF TGTGCCAGCAGCTTGGCAGGGCAAACTGAAGCTTTCTTT